The following is a TCR beta chain sequence with its context. Control patients had untreated stable or active relapsing-remitting multiple sclerosis by revised McDonald criteria. TEMRA cells were FACS-enriched, while CD8+ and CD4+ T cells were negatively isolated. cDNA came from around 0.5 to 1 ug RNA primed by random hexamers. Across 54 Vbeta and 13 Jbeta, TCR beta CDR3 was amplified with immunoSEQ multiplex PCR. Each CDR3 protein gets one entry after TCRdb re-called the immunoSEQ multiplex PCR reads with MiXCR. The sample includes a few hundred thousand distinct CDR3 sequences, around 83% of them seen just once. The sample comes from a study of CD8 T cells in Susac syndrome. The CDR3 consists of 15 residues. Germline CDR1 is GTSNPN and CDR2 is SVGIG (reference sequence). Trimming removed 1 base from V and 6 bases from J; junction bases left unmatched: 9.

V gene TRBV30 combines with J gene TRBJ2-7; 10 nucleotides match TRBD2. The receptor comes from a human donor with multiple sclerosis. Sequenced input: CD8+ T cells from PBMCs. In nucleotides, the CDR3 is TGTGCCTGGAGTGCCGGGACTAGCGACTTTAGCGAGCAGTACTTC. Amino acids: CAWSAGTSDFSEQYF.